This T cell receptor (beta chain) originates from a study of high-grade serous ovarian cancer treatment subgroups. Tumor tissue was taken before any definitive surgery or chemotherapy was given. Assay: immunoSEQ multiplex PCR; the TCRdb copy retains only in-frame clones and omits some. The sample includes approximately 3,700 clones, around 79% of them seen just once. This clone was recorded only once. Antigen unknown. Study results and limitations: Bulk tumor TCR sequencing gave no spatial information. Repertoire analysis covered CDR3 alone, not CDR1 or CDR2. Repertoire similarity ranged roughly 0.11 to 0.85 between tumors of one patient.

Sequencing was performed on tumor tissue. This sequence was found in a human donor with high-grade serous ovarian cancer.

Written as DNA, the CDR3 is TGCAGCGTTGAGGCAGGGCGGGGAGAGACCCAGTACTTC. It specifies CSVEAGRGETQYF. The chain is built from TRBV29-1 and TRBJ2-5, with TRBD2 as a possible D gene (6 bases). The germline V gene has CDR1 SQVTM and CDR2 ANQGSEA. Deletions cut 3 bases from V and 4 bases from J, with 12 bases between. The CDR3 runs 13 residues.